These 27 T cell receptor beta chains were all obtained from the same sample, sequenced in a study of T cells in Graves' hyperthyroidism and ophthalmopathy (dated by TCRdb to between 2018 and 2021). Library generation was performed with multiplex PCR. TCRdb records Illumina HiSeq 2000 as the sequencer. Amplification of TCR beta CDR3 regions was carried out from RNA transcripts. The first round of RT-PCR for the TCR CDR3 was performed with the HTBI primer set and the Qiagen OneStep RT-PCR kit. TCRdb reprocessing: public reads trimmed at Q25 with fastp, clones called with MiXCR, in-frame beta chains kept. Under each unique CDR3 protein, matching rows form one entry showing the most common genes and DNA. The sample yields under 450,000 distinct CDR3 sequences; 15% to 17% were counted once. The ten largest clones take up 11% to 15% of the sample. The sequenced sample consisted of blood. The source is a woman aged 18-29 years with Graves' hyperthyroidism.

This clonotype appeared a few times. The CDR3: CASSGTRAYEQYF. The CDR3 nucleotides are TGTGCCAGCAGCGGGACTAGAGCCTACGAGCAGTACTTC. V usage is TRBV6-4 and J usage is TRBJ2-7; 8 bases agree with TRBD2. Germline lookup yields CDR1 MRHNA and CDR2 SNTAGT. The trim removed 6 bases at V and 2 bases at J, leaving 3 bases unmatched. CDR3 length: 13 amino acids.

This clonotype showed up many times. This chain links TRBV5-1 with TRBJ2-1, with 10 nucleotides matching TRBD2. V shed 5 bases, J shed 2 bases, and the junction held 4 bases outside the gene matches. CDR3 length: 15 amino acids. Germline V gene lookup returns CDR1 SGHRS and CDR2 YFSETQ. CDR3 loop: CASRSSGGTYNEQFF. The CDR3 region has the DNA TGCGCCAGCAGGTCTAGCGGGGGTACCTACAATGAGCAGTTCTTC.

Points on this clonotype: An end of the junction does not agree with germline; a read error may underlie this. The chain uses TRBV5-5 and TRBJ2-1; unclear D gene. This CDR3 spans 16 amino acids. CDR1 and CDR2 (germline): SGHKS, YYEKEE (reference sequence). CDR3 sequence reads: CASCLADVGSRNEQFF. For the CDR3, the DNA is TGTGCCAGCTGCTTGGCGGATGTGGGGTCACGCAATGAGCAGTTCTTC. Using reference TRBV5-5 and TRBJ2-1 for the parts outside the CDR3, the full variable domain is DAGVTQSPTHLIKTRGQQVTLRCSPISGHKSVSWYQQVLGQGPQFIFQYYEKEERGRGNFPDRFSARQFPNYSSELNVNALLLGDSALYLCASCLADVGSRNEQFFGPGTRLTVL.

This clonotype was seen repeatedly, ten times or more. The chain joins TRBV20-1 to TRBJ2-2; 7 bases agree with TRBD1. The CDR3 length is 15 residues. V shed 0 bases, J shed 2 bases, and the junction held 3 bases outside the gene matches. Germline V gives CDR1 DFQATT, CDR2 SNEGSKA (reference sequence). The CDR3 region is CSARDGTVNTGELFF. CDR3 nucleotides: TGCAGTGCTAGAGATGGGACAGTCAACACCGGGGAGCTGTTTTTT.

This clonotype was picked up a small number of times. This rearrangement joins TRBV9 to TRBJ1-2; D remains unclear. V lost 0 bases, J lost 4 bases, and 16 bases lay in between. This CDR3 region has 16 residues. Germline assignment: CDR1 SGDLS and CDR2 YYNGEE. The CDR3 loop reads CASSVVTSADLYGYTF. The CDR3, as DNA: TGTGCCAGCAGCGTAGTAACCTCAGCGGATCTCTATGGCTACACCTTC.

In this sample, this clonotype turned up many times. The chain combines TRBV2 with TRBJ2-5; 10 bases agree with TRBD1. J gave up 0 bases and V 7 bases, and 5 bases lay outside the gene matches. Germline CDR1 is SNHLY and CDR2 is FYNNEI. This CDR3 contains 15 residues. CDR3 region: CASTQDRGYQETQYF. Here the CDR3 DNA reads TGTGCCAGCACCCAGGACAGGGGGTACCAAGAGACCCAGTACTTC.

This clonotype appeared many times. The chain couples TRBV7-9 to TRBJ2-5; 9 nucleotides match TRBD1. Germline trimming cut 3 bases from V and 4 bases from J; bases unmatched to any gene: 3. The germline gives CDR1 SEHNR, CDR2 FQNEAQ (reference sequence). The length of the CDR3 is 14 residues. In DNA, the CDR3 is TGTGCCAGCAGCTTCCCGGACAGGGGAGAGACCCAGTACTTC. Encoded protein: CASSFPDRGETQYF.

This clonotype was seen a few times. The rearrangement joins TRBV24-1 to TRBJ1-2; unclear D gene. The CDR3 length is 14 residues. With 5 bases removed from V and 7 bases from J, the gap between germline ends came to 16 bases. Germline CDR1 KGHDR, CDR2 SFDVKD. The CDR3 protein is CATSGKDPLGGYTF. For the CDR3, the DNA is TGTGCCACCAGTGGAAAGGATCCATTAGGTGGCTACACCTTC.

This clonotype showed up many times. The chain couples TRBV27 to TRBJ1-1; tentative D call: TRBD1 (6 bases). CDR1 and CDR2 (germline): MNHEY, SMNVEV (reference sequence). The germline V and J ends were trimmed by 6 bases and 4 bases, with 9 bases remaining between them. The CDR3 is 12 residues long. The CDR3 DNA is TGTGCCAGCAGGGAAGGGGGCACTGAAGCTTTCTTT. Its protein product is CASREGGTEAFF.

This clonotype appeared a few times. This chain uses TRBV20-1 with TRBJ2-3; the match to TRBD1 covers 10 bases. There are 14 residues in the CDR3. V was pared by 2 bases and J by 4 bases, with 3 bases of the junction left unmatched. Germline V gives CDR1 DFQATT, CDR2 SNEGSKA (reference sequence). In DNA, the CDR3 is TGCAGTGCTAGAAGACAGGGGGCGGCAGATACGCAGTATTTT. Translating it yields CSARRQGAADTQYF.

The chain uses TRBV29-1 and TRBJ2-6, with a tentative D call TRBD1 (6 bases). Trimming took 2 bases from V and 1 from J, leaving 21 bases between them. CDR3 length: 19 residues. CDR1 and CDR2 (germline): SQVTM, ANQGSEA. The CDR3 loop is CSVEILQGRKVSGANVLTF. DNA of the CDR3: TGCAGCGTTGAAATCTTACAGGGTCGAAAGGTGTCTGGGGCCAACGTCCTGACTTTC.

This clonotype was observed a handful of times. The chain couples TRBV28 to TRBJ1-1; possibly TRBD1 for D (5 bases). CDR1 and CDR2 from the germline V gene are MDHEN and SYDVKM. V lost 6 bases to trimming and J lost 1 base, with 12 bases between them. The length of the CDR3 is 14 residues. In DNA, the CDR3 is TGTGCCAGCAGGGCGTGGGGGGAGAACACTGAAGCTTTCTTT. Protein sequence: CASRAWGENTEAFF. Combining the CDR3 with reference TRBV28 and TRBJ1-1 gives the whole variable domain DVKVTQSSRYLVKRTGEKVFLECVQDMDHENMFWYRQDPGLGLRLIYFSYDVKMKEKGDIPEGYSVSREKKERFSLILESASTNQTSMYLCASRAWGENTEAFFGQGTRLTVV.

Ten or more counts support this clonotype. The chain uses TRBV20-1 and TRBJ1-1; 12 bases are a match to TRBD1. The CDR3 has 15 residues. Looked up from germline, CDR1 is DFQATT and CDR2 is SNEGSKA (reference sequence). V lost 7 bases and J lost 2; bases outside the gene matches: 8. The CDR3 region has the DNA TGCAGTGTCTCGGGACAGGGGGCGAGAAACACTGAAGCTTTCTTT. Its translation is CSVSGQGARNTEAFF.

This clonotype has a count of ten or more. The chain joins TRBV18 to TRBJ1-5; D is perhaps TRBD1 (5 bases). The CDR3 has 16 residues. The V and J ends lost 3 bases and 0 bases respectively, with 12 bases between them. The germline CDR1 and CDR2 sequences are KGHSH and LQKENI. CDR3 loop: CASSPRVGVSNQPQHF. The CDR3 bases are TGTGCCAGCTCACCCCGGGTGGGGGTTAGCAATCAGCCCCAGCATTTT.

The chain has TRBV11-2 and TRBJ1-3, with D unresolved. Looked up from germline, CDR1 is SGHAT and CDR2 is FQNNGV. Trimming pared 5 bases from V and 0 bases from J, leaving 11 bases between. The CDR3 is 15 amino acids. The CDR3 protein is CASSRLPSSGNTIYF. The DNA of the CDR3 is TGTGCCAGCAGCCGCCTGCCCAGCTCTGGAAACACCATATATTTT.

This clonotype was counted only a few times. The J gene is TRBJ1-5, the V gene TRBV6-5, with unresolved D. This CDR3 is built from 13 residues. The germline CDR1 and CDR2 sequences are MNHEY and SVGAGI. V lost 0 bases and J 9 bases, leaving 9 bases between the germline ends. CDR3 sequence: CASSYSSAGPQHF. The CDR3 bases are TGTGCCAGCAGTTACTCGAGTGCAGGGCCCCAGCATTTT.

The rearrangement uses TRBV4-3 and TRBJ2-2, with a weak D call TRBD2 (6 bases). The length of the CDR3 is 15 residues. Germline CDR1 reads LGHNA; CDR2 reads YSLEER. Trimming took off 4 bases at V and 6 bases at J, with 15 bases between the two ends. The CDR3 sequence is CASSRRGGAAGELFF. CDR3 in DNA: TGCGCCAGCAGCCGGCGGGGCGGAGCCGCCGGGGAGCTGTTTTTT.

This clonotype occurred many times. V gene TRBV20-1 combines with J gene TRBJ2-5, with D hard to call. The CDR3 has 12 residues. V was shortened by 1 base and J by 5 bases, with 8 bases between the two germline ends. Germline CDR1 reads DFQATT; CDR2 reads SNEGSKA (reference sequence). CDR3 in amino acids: CSARVLWETQYF. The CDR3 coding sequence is TGCAGTGCTAGAGTCCTTTGGGAGACCCAGTACTTC.

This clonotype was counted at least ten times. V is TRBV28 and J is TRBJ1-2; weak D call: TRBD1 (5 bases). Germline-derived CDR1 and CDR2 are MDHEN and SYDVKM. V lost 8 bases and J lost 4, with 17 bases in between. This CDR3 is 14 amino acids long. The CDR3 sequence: CASHFPGPTYGYTF. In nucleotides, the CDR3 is TGTGCCAGCCATTTTCCGGGGCCAACCTATGGCTACACCTTC.

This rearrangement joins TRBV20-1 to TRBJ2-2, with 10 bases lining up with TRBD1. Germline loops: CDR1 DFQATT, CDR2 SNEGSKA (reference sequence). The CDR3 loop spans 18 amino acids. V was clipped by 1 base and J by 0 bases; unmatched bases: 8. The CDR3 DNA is TGCAGTGCTAGAGGAGTTGGGGACAGGGGCTCGAACACCGGGGAGCTGTTTTTT. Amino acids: CSARGVGDRGSNTGELFF.

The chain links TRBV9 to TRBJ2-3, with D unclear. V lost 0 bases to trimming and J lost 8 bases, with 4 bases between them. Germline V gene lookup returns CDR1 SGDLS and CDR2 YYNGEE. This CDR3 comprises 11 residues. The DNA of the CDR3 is TGTGCCAGCAGCGTAGATGCTACGCAGTATTTT. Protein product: CASSVDATQYF.

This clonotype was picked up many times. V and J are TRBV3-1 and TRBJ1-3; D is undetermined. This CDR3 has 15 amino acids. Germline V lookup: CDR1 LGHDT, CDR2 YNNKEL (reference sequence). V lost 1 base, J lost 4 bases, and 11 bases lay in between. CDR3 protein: CASSQVRRGGNTIYF. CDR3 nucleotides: TGTGCCAGCAGCCAAGTGAGGAGAGGAGGAAACACCATATATTTT.

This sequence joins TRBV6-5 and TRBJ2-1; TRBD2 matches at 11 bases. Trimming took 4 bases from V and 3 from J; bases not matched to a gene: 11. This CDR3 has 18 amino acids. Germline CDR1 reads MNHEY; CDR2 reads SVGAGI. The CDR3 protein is CASSSRVGTSGLYNEQFF. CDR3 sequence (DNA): TGTGCCAGCAGTTCTCGAGTAGGGACTAGCGGCCTCTACAATGAGCAGTTCTTC.

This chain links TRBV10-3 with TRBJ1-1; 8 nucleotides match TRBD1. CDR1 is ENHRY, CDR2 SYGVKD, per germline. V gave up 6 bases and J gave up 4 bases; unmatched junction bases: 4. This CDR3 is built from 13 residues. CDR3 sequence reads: CAIRQGEGTEAFF. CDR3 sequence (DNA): TGTGCCATCAGACAGGGGGAGGGCACTGAAGCTTTCTTT.

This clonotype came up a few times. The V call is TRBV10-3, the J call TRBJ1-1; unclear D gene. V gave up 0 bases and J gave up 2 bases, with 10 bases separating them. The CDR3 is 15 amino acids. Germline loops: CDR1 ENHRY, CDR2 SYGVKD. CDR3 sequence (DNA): TGTGCCATCAGTGAGTCGAAGGGCGGCAACACTGAAGCTTTCTTT. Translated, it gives CAISESKGGNTEAFF.

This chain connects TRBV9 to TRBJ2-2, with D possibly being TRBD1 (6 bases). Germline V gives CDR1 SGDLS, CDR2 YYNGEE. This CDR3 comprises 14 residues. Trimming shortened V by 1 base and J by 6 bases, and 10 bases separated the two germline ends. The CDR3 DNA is TGTGCCAGCAGCGTACTTACAGGGTCCGGGGAGCTGTTTTTT. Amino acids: CASSVLTGSGELFF.

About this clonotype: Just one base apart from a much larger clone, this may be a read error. The CDR3 sequence: CSAALPSARTDTQYF. The CDR3 region has the DNA TGCAGTGCCGCCCTCCCGAGCGCGCGCACAGATACGCAGTATTTT. This chain connects TRBV20-1 to TRBJ2-3; D is unresolved. Trimming took 6 bases from V and 1 from J, leaving 17 bases between them. The CDR3 is 15 residues long. Germline V gives CDR1 DFQATT, CDR2 SNEGSKA (reference sequence).